This T cell receptor beta chain is from a study of T cell responses to AZD1222 COVID-19 vaccine. Regarding the study as a whole: Among AZD1222 vaccinees, only 5 to 7 were seropositive at baseline. Repertoires were collected only later (after the peak T cell response had occurred). After two AZD1222 doses, spike-specific TCR breadth and depth rose versus day 0.

Germline V gene lookup returns CDR1 MGHRA and CDR2 YSYEKL. This CDR3 is 20 amino acids long. The ends lost 1 base at V and 0 bases at J; junction bases unmatched: 13. Using immunoSEQ multiplex PCR, the repertoire was profiled, and TCRdb retains in-frame clones only, with some absent. Here the sample spans more than 110,000 clones, around 90% being singletons. About this clone itself: What it recognizes is unknown.

Sample: peripheral blood, taken on day 0 of AZD1222 vaccination. The source of this sequence is an adult in good health. This chain connects TRBV4-1 to TRBJ1-5, with 9 nucleotides matching TRBD1. The CDR3 sequence: CASSQGTGVYQSYSNQPQHF. The CDR3 DNA reads as TGCGCCAGCAGCCAAGGGACAGGGGTTTACCAAAGTTATAGCAATCAGCCCCAGCATTTT.